The rows below give T cell receptor beta chains drawn from one sample of a study of tumor-infiltrating lymphocytes in localized non-small cell lung cancer. Libraries were prepared by immunoSEQ multiplex PCR; TCRdb keeps only in-frame clonotypes and omits some of them. Of 14,000 or so clones in the sample, around 70% were seen once. Material: uninvolved lung tissue not adjacent to the tumor. The receptors shown here come from a human donor with non-small cell lung cancer. The conserved cysteine and the conserved F or W are not part of the CDR3 here.

v_gene | CDR3aa
TRBV2 | ASSEARRVYTEAF
TRBV14 | ASSQETGGFAGELF
TRBV9 | ASSVDGANYGYT
TRBV5-6 | ASSLGQGTGELF
TRBV2 | ASSELGEKLF
TRBV5-1 | ASSTRPTTQETQY
TRBV9 | ASSPSLDNQPQH
TRBV5-1 | ASSSTGGNQPQH
TRBV11-3 | ASSPDRVGNEQF
TRBV7-6 | ASSRGRSPYNSPLH
TRBV10-2 | ASGEGTGNSPLH
TRBV2 | ASSEPGVSNQPQH
TRBV6-5 | ASSRQGTNYGYT
TRBV11-2 | ASSLAGGKVTQY
TRBV27 | ASSLAEMGYGYT
TRBV10-2 | ASLGDRGSYEQY
TRBV4-3 | ASSQPWGTGELF
TRBV7-6 | ASSSTGTGVAGELF
TRBV29-1 | SVDNGEEKLF
TRBV27 | ASSSDRGRPSGANVLT
TRBV6-5 | ASSDIDVYGYT
TRBV5-1 | ASSPQGASETQY
TRBV30 | AWNGVFETQY
TRBV6-6 | ASSYGQGGGNQPQH
TRBV6-5 | ASSYNWDRSTEAF
TRBV5-1 | ASSLALADLREQY
TRBV6-5 | ASSYSVGSFGYT
TRBV28 | ASSSWTSGAVNNEQF
TRBV4-1 | ASSQEWTAQGTDTQY
TRBV4-3 | ASSHPSAIFSYEQY
TRBV29-1 | STRTSLYEQY
TRBV5-5 | ASSLLGLDSPLH
TRBV5-6 | ASRETGRQETQY
TRBV6-4 | ASSSGSTDTQY
TRBV2 | ASSGRFSGANVLT
TRBV6-1 | ASSDQGRTEAF
TRBV9 | ASSVGWMRDTIY
TRBV2 | ASSGSGYTGELF
TRBV9 | ASSVGGTGVGYT
TRBV30 | AWSVGLTNNEQF
TRBV7-9 | ASSLADSYNEQF
TRBV14 | ASSQGLAGYRDTQY
TRBV5-1 | ASSIGQVSGNTIY
TRBV14 | ASSQAPGVNTGELF
TRBV4-3 | ASSQDGSTSGADTQY
TRBV28 | ASSSGDSNTGELF
TRBV7-9 | ASSLRTTSGAKDTQY
TRBV29-1 | SARGGGEKLF
TRBV6-6 | ASIVAGVGYGYT
TRBV25-1 | ASSVLNYGYT
TRBV5-1 | ASSFMTNTEAF
TRBV9 | ASSGRQGQGTDTQY
TRBV7-9 | ASSPDSAPLRAF
TRBV7-2 | ASSRTVQETQY
TRBV5-4 | ASSLQQGTGELF
TRBV7-9 | ASSLDRVGSYNEQF
TRBV30 | AWGTGNTGELF
TRBV7-9 | ASSARTSGGNTGELF
TRBV7-2 | ASSLEMNTEAF